This T cell receptor beta chain came from a study of blood T cell repertoires in COVID-19. Study as a whole: Material from acute and convalescent COVID-19 was sourced from the United States, Italy and Spain. The analysed material was cDNA or gDNA that came from T cells, B-cell-depleted T cells, or PBMCs.

In the source study's methods: Reference gene primer amplification gave estimated nucleated cell counts. TCRdb keeps only in-frame clones here, not all; method: immunoSEQ multiplex PCR. V and J calls and clone size are copied from that table; D and trimming were computed from the DNA. The profile shows under 65,000 clones, over 75% of them singletons. The V gene's germline CDR1 is PRHDT and CDR2 FYEKMQ (reference sequence). This CDR3 spans 15 amino acids. V was trimmed by 2 bases and J by 0 bases, leaving 11 bases between them. The receptor comes from an older man with acute or convalescent COVID-19. The sequencing sample was made of peripheral blood. The gene calls are TRBV13 and TRBJ2-7; D is perhaps TRBD2 (6 bases). The CDR3: CASSLTAGSSYEQYF. CDR3 nucleotides: TGTGCCAGCAGCTTAACGGCGGGGAGCTCCTACGAGCAGTACTTC.